This T cell receptor beta chain was profiled in a study of T-cell reconstitution after alpha-beta-depleted transplantation in children. This sample's TCRbeta library carried unique molecular identifier barcodes. TCRdb passed the PCR reads through MiXCR, listing each CDR3 protein once. The sample has around 490,000 distinct CDR3 sequences; more than 9.5% are singletons. General observations from the study: Surviving recipient T cells and intrathymic progenitors accounted for some patients' high TCRbeta diversity at day 60. At around two months after transplant, the alpha-beta T cells were reportedly derived from several hundred expanded clones that came from non-depleted graft cells. One year post-transplant, T-cell counts and diversity were largely derived from T cells produced anew.

Germline V lookup: CDR1 GTSNPN, CDR2 SVGIG (reference sequence). The CDR3 length is 12 residues. V shed 4 bases and J shed 4 bases, with 10 bases lying between them. With respect to this clonotype: Antigen unknown.

The source material was PBMCs, mostly from graft donor cells, sampled 180 days after TCRalphabeta/CD19-depleted stem cell transplant. The V gene is TRBV30, the J gene TRBJ1-2; D not certain. The sequence was collected from a female patient under 10 years old who had a stem cell transplant for aplastic anemia, so the T cells may come from the graft donor. CDR3 coding DNA: TGTGCCTGGATGAGGCCGGTCTATGGCTACACCTTC. Amino acids: CAWMRPVYGYTF.